Below, 2 T cell receptor beta chains from the same sample are listed, as sequenced in a study of T cells after yellow fever vaccination. TCRdb reprocessed the 5' RACE reads with MiXCR, giving one entry per CDR3 protein. The sample shows some 600,000 distinct CDR3 sequences, about a sixth of them seen only once. The sample here was PBMCs, taken about 5 days after the first yellow fever vaccination. These receptors were obtained from a man younger than 35 who received the YFV17D yellow fever vaccine.

This chain uses TRBV4-3 with TRBJ2-5, with D uncertain. Germline V gene lookup returns CDR1 LGHNA and CDR2 YSLEER. CDR3 length: 13 amino acids. The V end was cut by 0 bases, the J end by 0 bases, with 2 bases between. The CDR3 region is CASSQDDQETQYF. In DNA form, the CDR3 reads TGCGCCAGCAGCCAAGATGACCAAGAGACCCAGTACTTC.

The chain employs TRBV6-1 and TRBJ2-5, with D possibly matching TRBD1 (6 bases). Germline CDR1 and CDR2: MNHNS and SASEGT. The CDR3 contains 14 residues. Trimming removed 6 bases from V and 5 bases from J, with 16 bases in between. The CDR3 DNA sequence: TGTGCCAGCAGCCCCGGGACAAGGAGGGAGACCCAGTACTTC. It is translated as CASSPGTRRETQYF.